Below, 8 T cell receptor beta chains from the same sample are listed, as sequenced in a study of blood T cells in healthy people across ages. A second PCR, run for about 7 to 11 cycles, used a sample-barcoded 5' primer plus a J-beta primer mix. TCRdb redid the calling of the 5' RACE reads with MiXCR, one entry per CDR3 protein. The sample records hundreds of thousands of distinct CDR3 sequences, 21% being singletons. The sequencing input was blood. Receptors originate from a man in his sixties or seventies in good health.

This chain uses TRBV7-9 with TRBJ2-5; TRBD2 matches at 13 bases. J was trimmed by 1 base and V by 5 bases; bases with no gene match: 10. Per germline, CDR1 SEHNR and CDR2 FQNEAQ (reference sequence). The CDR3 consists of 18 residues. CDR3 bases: TGTGCCAGCAGCGGGAGGACTAGCGGGAGTAGGGCCCAAGAGACCCAGTACTTC. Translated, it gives CASSGRTSGSRAQETQYF.

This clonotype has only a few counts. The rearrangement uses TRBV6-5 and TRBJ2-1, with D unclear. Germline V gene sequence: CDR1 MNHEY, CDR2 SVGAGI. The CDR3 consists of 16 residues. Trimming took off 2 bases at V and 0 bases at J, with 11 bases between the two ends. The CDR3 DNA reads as TGTGCCAGCAGTTACGGGCTGTCCCCCTCCTACAATGAGCAGTTCTTC. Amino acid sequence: CASSYGLSPSYNEQFF.

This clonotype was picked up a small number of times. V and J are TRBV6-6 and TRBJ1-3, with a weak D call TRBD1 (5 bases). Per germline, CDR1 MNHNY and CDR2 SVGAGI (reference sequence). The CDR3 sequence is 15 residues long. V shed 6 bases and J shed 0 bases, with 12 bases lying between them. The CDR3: CASRLTAISGNTIYF. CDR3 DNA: TGTGCCAGCAGGCTGACAGCTATCTCTGGAAACACCATATATTTT.

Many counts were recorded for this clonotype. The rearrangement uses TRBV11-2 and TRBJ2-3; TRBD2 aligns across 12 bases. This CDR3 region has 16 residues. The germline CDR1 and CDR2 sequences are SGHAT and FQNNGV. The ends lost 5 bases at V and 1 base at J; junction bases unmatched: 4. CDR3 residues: CASSTRTSGGTDTQYF. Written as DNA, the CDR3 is TGTGCCAGCAGCACACGGACTAGCGGGGGCACAGATACGCAGTATTTT.

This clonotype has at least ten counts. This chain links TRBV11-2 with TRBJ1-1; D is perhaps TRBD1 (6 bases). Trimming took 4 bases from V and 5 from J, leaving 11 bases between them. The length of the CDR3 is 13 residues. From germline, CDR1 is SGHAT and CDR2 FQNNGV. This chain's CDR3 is CASSSERGTEAFF. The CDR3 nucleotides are TGTGCCAGCAGCTCAGAGAGGGGGACTGAAGCTTTCTTT.

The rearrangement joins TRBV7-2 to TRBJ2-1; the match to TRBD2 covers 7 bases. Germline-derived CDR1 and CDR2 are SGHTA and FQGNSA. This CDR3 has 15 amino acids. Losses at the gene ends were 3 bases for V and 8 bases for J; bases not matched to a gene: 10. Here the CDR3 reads CASSFYLAAGDEQFF. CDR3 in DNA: TGTGCCAGCAGCTTTTATCTAGCGGCAGGCGATGAGCAGTTCTTC.

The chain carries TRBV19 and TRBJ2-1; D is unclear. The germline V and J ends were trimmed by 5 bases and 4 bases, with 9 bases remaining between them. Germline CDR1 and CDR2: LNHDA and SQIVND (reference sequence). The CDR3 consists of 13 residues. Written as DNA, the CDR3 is TGTGCCAGTAGTTATCAGCTATACAATGAGCAGTTCTTC. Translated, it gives CASSYQLYNEQFF.

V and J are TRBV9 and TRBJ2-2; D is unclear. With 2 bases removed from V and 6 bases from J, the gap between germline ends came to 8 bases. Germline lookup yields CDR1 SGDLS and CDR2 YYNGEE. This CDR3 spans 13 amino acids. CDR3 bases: TGTGCCAGCAGCGTTCAAAGAGCCGGGGAGCTGTTTTTT. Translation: CASSVQRAGELFF.